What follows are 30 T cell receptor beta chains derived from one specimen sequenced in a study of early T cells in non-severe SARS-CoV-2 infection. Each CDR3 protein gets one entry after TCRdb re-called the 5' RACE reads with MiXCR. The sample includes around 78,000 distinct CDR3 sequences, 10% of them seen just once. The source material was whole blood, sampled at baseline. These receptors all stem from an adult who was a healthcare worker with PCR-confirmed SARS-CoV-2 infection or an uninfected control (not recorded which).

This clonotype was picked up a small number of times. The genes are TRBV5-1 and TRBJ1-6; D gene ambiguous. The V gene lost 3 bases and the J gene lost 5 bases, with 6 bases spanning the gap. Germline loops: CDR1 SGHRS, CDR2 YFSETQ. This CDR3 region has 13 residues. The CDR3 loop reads CASSSGDNSPLHF. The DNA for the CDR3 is TGCGCCAGCAGCTCGGGAGATAATTCACCCCTCCACTTT. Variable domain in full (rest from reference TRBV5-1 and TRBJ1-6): KAGVTQTPRYLIKTRGQQVTLSCSPISGHRSVSWYQQTPGQGLQFLFEYFSETQRNKGNFPGRFSGRQFSNSRSEMNVSTLELGDSALYLCASSSGDNSPLHFGNGTRLTVT.

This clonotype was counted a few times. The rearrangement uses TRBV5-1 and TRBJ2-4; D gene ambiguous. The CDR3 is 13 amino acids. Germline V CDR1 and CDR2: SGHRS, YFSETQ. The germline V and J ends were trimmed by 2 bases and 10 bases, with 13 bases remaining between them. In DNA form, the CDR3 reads TGCGCCAGCAGCTTAGGGCCCGATGGGATTCAGTACTTC. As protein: CASSLGPDGIQYF.

This CDR3 is CASSLAGGYYNEQFF. The CDR3 DNA reads TGTGCCAGCAGCTTAGCAGGGGGGTACTACAATGAGCAGTTCTTC. The chain recombines TRBV7-9 with TRBJ2-1, with D possibly being TRBD1 or TRBD2 (6 bases each). This CDR3 region has 15 residues. CDR1 is SEHNR and CDR2 is FQNEAQ in the germline V gene (reference sequence). The germline V and J ends were trimmed by 0 bases and 3 bases, with 9 bases remaining between them.

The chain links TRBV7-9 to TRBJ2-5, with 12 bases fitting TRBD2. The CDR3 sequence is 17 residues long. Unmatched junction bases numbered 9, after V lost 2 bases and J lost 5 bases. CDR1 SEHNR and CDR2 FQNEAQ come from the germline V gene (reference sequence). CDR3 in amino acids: CASSLRASGGAGETQYF. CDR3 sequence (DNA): TGTGCCAGCAGCTTAAGAGCTAGCGGGGGGGCCGGTGAGACCCAGTACTTC.

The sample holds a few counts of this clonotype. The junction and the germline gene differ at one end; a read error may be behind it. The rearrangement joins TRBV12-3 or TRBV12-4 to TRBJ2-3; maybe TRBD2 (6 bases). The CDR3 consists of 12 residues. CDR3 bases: TGTGCCAGCAGCTTAGGAGGGCATACGCAGTATTTT. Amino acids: CASSLGGHTQYF.

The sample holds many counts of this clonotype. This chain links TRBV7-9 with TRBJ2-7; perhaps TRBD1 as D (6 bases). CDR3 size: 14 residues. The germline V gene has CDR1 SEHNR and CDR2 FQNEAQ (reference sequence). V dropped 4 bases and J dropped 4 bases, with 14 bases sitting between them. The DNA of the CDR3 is TGTGCCAGCAGCTCCCAGGACAGCTGGTACGAGCAGTACTTC. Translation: CASSSQDSWYEQYF.

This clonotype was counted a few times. The CDR3: CASSGQDTQYF. In DNA form, the CDR3 reads TGTGCCAGCAGCGGCCAGGATACGCAGTATTTT. The chain links TRBV6-2 or TRBV6-3 to TRBJ2-3; D remains unclear. This CDR3 has 11 amino acids. In germline, CDR1 is MNHEY, CDR2 SVGEGT. V was shortened by 6 bases and J by 6 bases, with 7 bases between the two germline ends.

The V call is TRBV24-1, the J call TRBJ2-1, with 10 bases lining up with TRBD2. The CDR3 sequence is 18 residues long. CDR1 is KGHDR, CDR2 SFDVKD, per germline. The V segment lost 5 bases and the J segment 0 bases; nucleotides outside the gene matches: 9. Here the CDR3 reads CATSGVTSGDSSYNEQFF. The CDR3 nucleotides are TGTGCCACCAGTGGGGTTACTAGCGGGGACAGCTCCTACAATGAGCAGTTCTTC.

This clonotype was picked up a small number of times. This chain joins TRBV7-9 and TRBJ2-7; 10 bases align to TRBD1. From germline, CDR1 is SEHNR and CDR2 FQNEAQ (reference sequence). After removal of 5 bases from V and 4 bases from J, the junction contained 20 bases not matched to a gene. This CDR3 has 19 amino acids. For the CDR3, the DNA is TGTGCCAGCAGCCCATCGGGACAGGGGCCGCCGGGGGTCCTATACGAGCAGTACTTC. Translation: CASSPSGQGPPGVLYEQYF.

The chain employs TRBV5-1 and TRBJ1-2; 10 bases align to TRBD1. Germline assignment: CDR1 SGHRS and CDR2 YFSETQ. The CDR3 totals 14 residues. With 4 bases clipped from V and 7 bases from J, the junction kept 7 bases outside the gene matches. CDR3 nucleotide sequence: TGCGCCAGCAGCGTGGGACAGGGGCTGTCTGGCTACACCTTC. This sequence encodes CASSVGQGLSGYTF.

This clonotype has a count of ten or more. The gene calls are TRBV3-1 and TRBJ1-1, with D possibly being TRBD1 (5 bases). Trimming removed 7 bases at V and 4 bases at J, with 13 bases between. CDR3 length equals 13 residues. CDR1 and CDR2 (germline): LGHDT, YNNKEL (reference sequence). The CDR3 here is CASTQARSTEAFF. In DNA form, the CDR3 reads TGTGCCAGCACACAGGCCCGGAGCACTGAAGCTTTCTTT.

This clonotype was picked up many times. The CDR3 region has the DNA TGTGCCAGCAGACCCCGCGCAGGCGGGGGCTACGAGCAGTACTTC. Its translation is CASRPRAGGGYEQYF. The chain has TRBV6-5 and TRBJ2-7; TRBD2 matches at 7 bases. There are 15 residues in the CDR3. V was pared by 6 bases and J by 3 bases, with 11 bases of the junction left unmatched. The germline CDR1 and CDR2 sequences are MNHEY and SVGAGI.

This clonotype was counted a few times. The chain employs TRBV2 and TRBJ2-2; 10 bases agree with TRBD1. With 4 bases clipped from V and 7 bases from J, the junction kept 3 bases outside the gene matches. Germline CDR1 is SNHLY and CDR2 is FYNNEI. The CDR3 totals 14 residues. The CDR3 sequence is CASSAGQGFGELFF. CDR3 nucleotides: TGTGCCAGCAGTGCGGGACAGGGGTTCGGGGAGCTGTTTTTT.

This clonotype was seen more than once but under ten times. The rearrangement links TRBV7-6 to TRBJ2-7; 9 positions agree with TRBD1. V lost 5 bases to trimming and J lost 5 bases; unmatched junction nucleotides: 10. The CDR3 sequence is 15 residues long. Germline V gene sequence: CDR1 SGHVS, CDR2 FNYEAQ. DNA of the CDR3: TGTGCCAGCAGCCCAGCCCCGGACAGGGGAGACGAGCAGTACTTC. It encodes CASSPAPDRGDEQYF.

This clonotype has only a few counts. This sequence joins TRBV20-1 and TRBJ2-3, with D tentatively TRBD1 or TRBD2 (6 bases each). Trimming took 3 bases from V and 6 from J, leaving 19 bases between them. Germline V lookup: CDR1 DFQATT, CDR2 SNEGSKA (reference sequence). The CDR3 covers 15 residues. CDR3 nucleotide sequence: TGCAGTGCTAGTCCTGGGGGGCTCTTGGGGGATACGCAGTATTTT. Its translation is CSASPGGLLGDTQYF.

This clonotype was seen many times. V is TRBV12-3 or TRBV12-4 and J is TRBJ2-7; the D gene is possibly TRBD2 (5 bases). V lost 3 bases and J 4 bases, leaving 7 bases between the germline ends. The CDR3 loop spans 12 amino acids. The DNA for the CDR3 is TGTGCCAGCAGTTTCCGAGGGTACGAGCAGTACTTC. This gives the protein CASSFRGYEQYF.

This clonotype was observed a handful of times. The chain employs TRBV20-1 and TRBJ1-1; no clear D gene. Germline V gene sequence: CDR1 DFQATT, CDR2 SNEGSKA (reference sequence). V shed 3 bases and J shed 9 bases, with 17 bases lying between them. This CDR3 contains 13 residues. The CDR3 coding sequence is TGCAGTGCTAGTTGGGGAGTTCCTAGTAAAGCTTTCTTT. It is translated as CSASWGVPSKAFF.

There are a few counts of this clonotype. The CDR3 region has the DNA TGTGCCAGCAGTTCGGGGAGAGGCACTGAAGCTTTCTTT. Amino acids: CASSSGRGTEAFF. The J gene is TRBJ1-1, the V gene TRBV12-3 or TRBV12-4; D not resolved. V was shortened by 4 bases and J by 4 bases, with 10 bases between the two germline ends. The CDR3 has 13 residues.

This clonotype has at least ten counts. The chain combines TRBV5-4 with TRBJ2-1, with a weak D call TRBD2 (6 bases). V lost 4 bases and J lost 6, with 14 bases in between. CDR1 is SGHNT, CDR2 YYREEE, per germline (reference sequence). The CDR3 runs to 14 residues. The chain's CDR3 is CASSPWAGLNEQFF. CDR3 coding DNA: TGTGCCAGCAGCCCTTGGGCGGGGCTCAATGAGCAGTTCTTC. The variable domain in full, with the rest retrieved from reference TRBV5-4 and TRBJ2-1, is ETGVTQSPTHLIKTRGQQVTLRCSSQSGHNTVSWYQQALGQGPQFIFQYYREEENGRGNFPPRFSGLQFPNYSSELNVNALELDDSALYLCASSPWAGLNEQFFGPGTRLTVL.

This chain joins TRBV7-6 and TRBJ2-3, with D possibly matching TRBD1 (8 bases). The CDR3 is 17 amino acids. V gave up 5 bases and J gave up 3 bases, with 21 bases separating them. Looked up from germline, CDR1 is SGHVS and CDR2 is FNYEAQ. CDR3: CASSLRQGAGETDTQYF. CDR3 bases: TGTGCCAGCAGCCTTCGGCAGGGGGCGGGGGAGACAGATACGCAGTATTTT.

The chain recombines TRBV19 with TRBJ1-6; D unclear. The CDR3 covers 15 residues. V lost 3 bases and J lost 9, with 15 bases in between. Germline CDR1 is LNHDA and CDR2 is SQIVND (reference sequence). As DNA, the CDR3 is TGTGCCAGTAGTATCGGCAACCTGGCCAGTTCACCCCTCCACTTT. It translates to CASSIGNLASSPLHF.

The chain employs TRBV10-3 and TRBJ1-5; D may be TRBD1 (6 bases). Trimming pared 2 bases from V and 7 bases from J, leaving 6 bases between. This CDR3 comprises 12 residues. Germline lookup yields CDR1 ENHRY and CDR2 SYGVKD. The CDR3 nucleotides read TGTGCCATCAGTGAGGGGGGCCAGCCCCAGCATTTT. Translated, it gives CAISEGGQPQHF.

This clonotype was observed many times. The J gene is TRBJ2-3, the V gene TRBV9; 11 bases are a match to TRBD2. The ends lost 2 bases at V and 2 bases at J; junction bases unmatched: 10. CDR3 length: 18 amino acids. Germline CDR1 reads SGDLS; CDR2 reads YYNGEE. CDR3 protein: CASSVHQLAGAITDTQYF. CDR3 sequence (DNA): TGTGCCAGCAGCGTCCATCAACTAGCGGGAGCCATCACAGATACGCAGTATTTT.

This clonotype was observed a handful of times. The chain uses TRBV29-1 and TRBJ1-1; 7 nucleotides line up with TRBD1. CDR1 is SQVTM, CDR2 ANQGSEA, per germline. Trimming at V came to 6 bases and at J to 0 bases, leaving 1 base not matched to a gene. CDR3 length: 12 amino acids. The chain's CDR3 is CSVQGMNTEAFF. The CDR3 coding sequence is TGCAGCGTACAGGGGATGAACACTGAAGCTTTCTTT.

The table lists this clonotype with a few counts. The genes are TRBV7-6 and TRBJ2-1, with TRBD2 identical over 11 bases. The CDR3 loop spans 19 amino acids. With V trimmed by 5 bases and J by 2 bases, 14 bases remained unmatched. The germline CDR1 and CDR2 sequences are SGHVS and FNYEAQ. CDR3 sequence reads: CASSPYLYEGLAAYNEQFF. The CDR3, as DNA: TGTGCCAGCAGCCCCTACCTTTATGAGGGACTAGCGGCCTACAATGAGCAGTTCTTC.

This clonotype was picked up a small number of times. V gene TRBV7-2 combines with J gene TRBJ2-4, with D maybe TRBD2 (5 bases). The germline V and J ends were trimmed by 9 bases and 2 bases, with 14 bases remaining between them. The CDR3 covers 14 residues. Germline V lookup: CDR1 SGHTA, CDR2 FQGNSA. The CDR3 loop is CASQLGGSKNIQYF. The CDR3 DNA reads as TGTGCCAGTCAGCTAGGAGGTTCCAAAAACATTCAGTACTTC. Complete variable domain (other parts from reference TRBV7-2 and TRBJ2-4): GAGVSQSPSNKVTEKGKDVELRCDPISGHTALYWYRQSLGQGLEFLIYFQGNSAPDKSGLPSDRFSAERTGGSVSTLTIQRTQQEDSAVYLCASQLGGSKNIQYFGAGTRLSVL.

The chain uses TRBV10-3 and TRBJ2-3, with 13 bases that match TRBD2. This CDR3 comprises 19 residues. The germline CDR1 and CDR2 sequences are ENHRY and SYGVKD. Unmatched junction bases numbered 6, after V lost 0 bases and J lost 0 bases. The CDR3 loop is CAISESRLAGGPSTDTQYF. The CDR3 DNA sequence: TGTGCCATCAGTGAGTCCCGACTAGCGGGGGGTCCTAGCACAGATACGCAGTATTTT.

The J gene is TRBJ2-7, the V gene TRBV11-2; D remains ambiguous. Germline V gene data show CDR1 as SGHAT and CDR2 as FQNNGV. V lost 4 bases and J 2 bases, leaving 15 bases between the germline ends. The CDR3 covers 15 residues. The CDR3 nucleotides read TGTGCCAGCAGCTACACCCCCGCGGTCACCTACGAGCAGTACTTC. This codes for CASSYTPAVTYEQYF.

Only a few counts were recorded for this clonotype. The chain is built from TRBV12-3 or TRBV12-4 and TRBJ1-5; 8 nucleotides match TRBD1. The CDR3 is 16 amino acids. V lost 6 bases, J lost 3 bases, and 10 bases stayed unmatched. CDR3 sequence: CASRRTGTGDNQPQHF. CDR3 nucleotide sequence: TGTGCCAGCAGACGTACCGGGACAGGCGACAATCAGCCCCAGCATTTT.

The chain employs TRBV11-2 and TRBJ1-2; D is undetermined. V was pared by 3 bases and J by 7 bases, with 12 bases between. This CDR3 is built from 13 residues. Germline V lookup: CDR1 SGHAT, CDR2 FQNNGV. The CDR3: CASSFGVAGGYTF. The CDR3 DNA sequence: TGTGCCAGCAGCTTCGGGGTGGCGGGTGGCTACACCTTC.